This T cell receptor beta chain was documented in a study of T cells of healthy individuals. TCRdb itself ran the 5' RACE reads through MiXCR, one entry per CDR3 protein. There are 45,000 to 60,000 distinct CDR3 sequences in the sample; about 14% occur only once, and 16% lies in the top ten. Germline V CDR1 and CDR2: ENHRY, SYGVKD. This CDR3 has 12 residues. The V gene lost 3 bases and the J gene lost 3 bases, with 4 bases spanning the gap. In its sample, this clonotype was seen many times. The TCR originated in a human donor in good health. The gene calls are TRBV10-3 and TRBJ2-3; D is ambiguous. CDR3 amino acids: CAISDRTDTQYF. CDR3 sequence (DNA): TGTGCCATCAGTGATAGAACAGATACGCAGTATTTT.